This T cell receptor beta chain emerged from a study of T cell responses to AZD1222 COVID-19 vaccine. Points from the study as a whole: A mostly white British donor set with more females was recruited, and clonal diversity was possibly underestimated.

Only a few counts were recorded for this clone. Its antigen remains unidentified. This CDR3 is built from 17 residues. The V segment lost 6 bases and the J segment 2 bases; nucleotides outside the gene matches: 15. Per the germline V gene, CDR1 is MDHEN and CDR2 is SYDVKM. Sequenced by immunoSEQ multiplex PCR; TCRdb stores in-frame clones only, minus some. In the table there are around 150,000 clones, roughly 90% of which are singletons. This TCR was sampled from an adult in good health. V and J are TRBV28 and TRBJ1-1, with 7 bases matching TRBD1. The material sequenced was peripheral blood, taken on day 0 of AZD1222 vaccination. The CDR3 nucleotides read TGTGCCAGCAGACCGAAGGGGGCGAGAGTGACAAACACTGAAGCTTTCTTT. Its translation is CASRPKGARVTNTEAFF.